Below, 13 T cell receptor beta chains from the same sample are listed, as sequenced in a study of T cells in Graves' hyperthyroidism and ophthalmopathy. Template material for amplifying TCR beta CDR3 regions consisted of RNA transcripts. The study used the HTBI primer set for a first-round RT-PCR of the TCR CDR3. TCRdb recomputed calls from the multiplex PCR reads with MiXCR, one row per CDR3 protein. The table includes hundreds of thousands of distinct CDR3 sequences, roughly 14% detected once. Material: blood. These receptors were collected from a man younger than 30 with Graves' ophthalmopathy.

This rearrangement joins TRBV11-2 to TRBJ2-5, with D possibly TRBD1 on 6 matching bases. Trimming removed 3 bases at V and 5 bases at J, with 19 bases between. The CDR3 is made up of 16 amino acids. Germline CDR1 is SGHAT and CDR2 is FQNNGV. CDR3 DNA: TGTGCCAGCAGCTTGGGGTCCAGGGGTTATGACGAGACCCAGTACTTC. As protein: CASSLGSRGYDETQYF.

This clonotype was found a few times. The CDR3 reads CASSLRRDYGYTF. The CDR3 region has the DNA TGTGCCAGCAGCTTACGCAGGGACTATGGCTACACCTTC. V is TRBV11-3 and J is TRBJ1-2, with D possibly matching TRBD1 (5 bases). The CDR3 is 13 amino acids. V was clipped by 2 bases and J by 3 bases, with 7 bases between them. CDR1 is SGHNT, CDR2 YENEEA, per germline.

The chain carries TRBV6-1 and TRBJ2-1; 13 nucleotides align to TRBD2. CDR1 MNHNS and CDR2 SASEGT come from the germline V gene. V was clipped by 6 bases and J by 8 bases; unmatched bases: 7. The CDR3 is 15 residues long. This chain's CDR3 is CASSRLAGGRDEQFF. The CDR3 DNA reads as TGTGCCAGCAGCCGACTAGCGGGAGGTCGGGATGAGCAGTTCTTC.

This clonotype has a count of ten or more. J is TRBJ1-1 and V is TRBV20-1; D not certain. The V and J ends lost 0 bases and 3 bases respectively, with 8 bases between them. Germline V gives CDR1 DFQATT, CDR2 SNEGSKA (reference sequence). This CDR3 region has 13 residues. CDR3 loop: CSARDSIHTEAFF. The CDR3 DNA is TGCAGTGCTAGAGACAGCATCCACACTGAAGCTTTCTTT.

This clonotype was seen ten or more times. The chain employs TRBV5-6 and TRBJ1-1; D is unresolved. Germline V gene lookup returns CDR1 SGHDT and CDR2 YYEEEE. Trimming left V 4 bases short and J 1 base short, with 8 bases between. The CDR3 spans 13 residues. CDR3: CASSHAWNTEAFF. CDR3 nucleotides: TGTGCCAGCAGCCACGCTTGGAACACTGAAGCTTTCTTT.

The J gene is TRBJ2-2, the V gene TRBV20-1; D is perhaps TRBD2 (5 bases). V dropped 3 bases and J dropped 6 bases, with 11 bases sitting between them. The CDR3 contains 13 residues. CDR1 is DFQATT, CDR2 SNEGSKA, per germline (reference sequence). CDR3 coding DNA: TGCAGTGCTAGCTTTTTGGAGGCCGGGGAGCTGTTTTTT. It yields the protein CSASFLEAGELFF.

At least ten counts were recorded for this clonotype. The chain joins TRBV7-8 to TRBJ1-2; TRBD1 aligns across 7 bases. Germline CDR1 and CDR2: SGHVS and FQNEAQ. V was clipped by 2 bases and J by 9 bases; unmatched bases: 12. The CDR3 runs to 15 residues. In DNA, the CDR3 is TGTGCCAGCAGCTTATATCAGGGGGAGGCTATAAGCTACACCTTC. Encoded protein: CASSLYQGEAISYTF.

V gene TRBV12-3 or TRBV12-4 combines with J gene TRBJ1-2; 7 positions agree with TRBD1. After removal of 7 bases from V and 2 bases from J, the junction contained 7 bases not matched to a gene. CDR3 length equals 14 residues. The CDR3 DNA sequence: TGTGCCAGCACCCAGACAGGGTCGAACTATGGCTACACCTTC. Protein product: CASTQTGSNYGYTF.

The chain combines TRBV14 with TRBJ1-6; no clear D. Trimming took off 0 bases at V and 9 bases at J, with 12 bases between the two ends. Germline values: CDR1 SGHDN, CDR2 FVKESK. The length of the CDR3 is 15 residues. The CDR3 sequence is CASSQDLRWGSPLHF. CDR3 bases: TGTGCCAGCAGCCAAGATTTGAGGTGGGGTTCACCCCTCCACTTT.

V and J are TRBV29-1 and TRBJ1-1, with 7 bases fitting TRBD1. This CDR3 contains 16 residues. Germline CDR1 SQVTM, CDR2 ANQGSEA. The V segment lost 4 bases and the J segment 3 bases; nucleotides outside the gene matches: 14. For the CDR3, the DNA is TGCAGCGTTGGTGGGGTGAGGGGGCGGGCAGACACTGAAGCTTTCTTT. Amino acid sequence: CSVGGVRGRADTEAFF. The whole variable domain, filled in from reference TRBV29-1 and TRBJ1-1, reads SAVISQKPSRDICQRGTSLTIQCQVDSQVTMMFWYRQQPGQSLTLIATANQGSEATYESGFVIDKFPISRPNLTFSTLTVSNMSPEDSSIYLCSVGGVRGRADTEAFFGQGTRLTVV.

J is TRBJ1-2 and V is TRBV24-1; 9 nucleotides agree with TRBD1. Germline V gene sequence: CDR1 KGHDR, CDR2 SFDVKD. J was trimmed by 5 bases and V by 5 bases; bases with no gene match: 2. The CDR3 length is 13 residues. CDR3 residues: CATSAGTGYGYTF. Written as DNA, the CDR3 is TGTGCCACCAGTGCCGGGACAGGGTATGGCTACACCTTC.

In this sample, this clonotype turned up once. This chain connects TRBV24-1 to TRBJ2-2, with TRBD2 identical over 14 bases. Losses at the gene ends were 3 bases for V and 1 base for J; bases not matched to a gene: 3. The CDR3 covers 18 residues. CDR1 KGHDR and CDR2 SFDVKD come from the germline V gene. The CDR3 sequence is CATSDIGLAGGNTGELFF. The CDR3 DNA follows: TGTGCCACCAGTGATATAGGACTAGCGGGGGGGAACACCGGGGAGCTGTTTTTT.

Ten or more counts support this clonotype. V is TRBV29-1 and J is TRBJ2-2, with D unresolved. Germline lookup yields CDR1 SQVTM and CDR2 ANQGSEA. The V and J ends lost 1 base and 0 bases respectively, with 6 bases between them. The CDR3 sequence is 14 residues long. The CDR3 loop is CSVEGGSNTGELFF. In DNA form, the CDR3 reads TGCAGCGTTGAAGGGGGATCGAACACCGGGGAGCTGTTTTTT.